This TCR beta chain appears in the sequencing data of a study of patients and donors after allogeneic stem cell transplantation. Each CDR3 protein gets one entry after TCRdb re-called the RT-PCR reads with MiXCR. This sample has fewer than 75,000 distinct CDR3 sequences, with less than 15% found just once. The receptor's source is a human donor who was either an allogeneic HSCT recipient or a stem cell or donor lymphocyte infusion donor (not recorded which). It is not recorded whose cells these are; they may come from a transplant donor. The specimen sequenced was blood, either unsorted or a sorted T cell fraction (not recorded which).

The CDR3 bases are TGTGCCAGCAGCTTAATCTATGGCTACACCTTC. Its translation is CASSLIYGYTF. This chain joins TRBV7-2 and TRBJ1-2, with D uncertain. The CDR3 consists of 11 residues. Trimming stripped 2 bases from V and 4 bases from J, with 2 bases between. The germline gives CDR1 SGHTA, CDR2 FQGNSA.